Below are 2 T cell receptor beta chains sequenced from a single sample in a study of PD-1 blockade in classical Hodgkin lymphoma. Brentuximab vedotin exposure varied, and every patient relapsed after autologous stem cell transplantation. Clones were sequenced by immunoSEQ multiplex PCR, and TCRdb holds only the in-frame ones, with some missing. The sample shows 100,000 or so clones, around nine tenths of them seen only once. The sample consisted of peripheral blood mononuclear cells (PBMCs), taken before the second cycle of nivolumab. These receptors all stem from a human donor with classical Hodgkin lymphoma.

V gene TRBV9 combines with J gene TRBJ1-1, with a tentative D call TRBD1 (5 bases). Germline V gives CDR1 SGDLS, CDR2 YYNGEE. Trimming stripped 4 bases from V and 1 base from J, with 11 bases between. The CDR3 consists of 14 residues. CDR3 amino acids: CASSTTGQNTEAFF. The DNA of the CDR3 is TGTGCCAGCAGCACAACCGGACAGAACACTGAAGCTTTCTTT. Full variable domain (remainder filled in from reference TRBV9 and TRBJ1-1): DSGVTQTPKHLITATGQRVTLRCSPRSGDLSVYWYQQSLDQGLQFLIQYYNGEERAKGNILERFSAQQFPDLHSELNLSSLELGDSALYFCASSTTGQNTEAFFGQGTRLTVV.

The J gene is TRBJ2-7, the V gene TRBV5-8; D call uncertain. Trimming stripped 5 bases from V and 3 bases from J, with 6 bases between. CDR1 is SGHTS, CDR2 YDEGEE, per germline. The CDR3 totals 11 residues. The CDR3 DNA reads as TGTGCCAGCAGTAACCTCTACGAGCAGTACTTC. Amino acids: CASSNLYEQYF.